This T cell receptor (beta chain) was recovered during a study of blood T cell repertoires in COVID-19. Study details: Sources were T cells, B-cell-depleted T cells, or PBMCs; the material itself was cDNA or gDNA.

Sequencing was performed with immunoSEQ multiplex PCR; in TCRdb, only in-frame clones are kept and a portion is missing. The sample has approximately 15,000 clones; 80% are singletons. Trimming shortened V by 2 bases and J by 1 base, and 12 bases separated the two germline ends. This CDR3 contains 16 residues. From germline, CDR1 is SGHTA and CDR2 FQGNSA. This TCR came from a human donor in a cohort sampled during active COVID-19. The chain has TRBV7-2 and TRBJ1-5, with D maybe TRBD1 (5 bases). Sequencing was done on a sample of peripheral blood. DNA of the CDR3: TGTGCCAGCAGCTTATATTCTCAGGGCAGCAATCAGCCCCAGCATTTT. Protein sequence: CASSLYSQGSNQPQHF.